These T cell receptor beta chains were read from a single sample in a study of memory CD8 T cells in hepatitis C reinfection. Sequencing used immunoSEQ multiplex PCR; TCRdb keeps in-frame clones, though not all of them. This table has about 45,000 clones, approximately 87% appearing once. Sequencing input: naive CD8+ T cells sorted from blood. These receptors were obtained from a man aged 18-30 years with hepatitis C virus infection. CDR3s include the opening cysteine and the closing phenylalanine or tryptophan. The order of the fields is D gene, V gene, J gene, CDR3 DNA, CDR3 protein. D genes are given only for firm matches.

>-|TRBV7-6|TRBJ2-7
TGTGCCAGCAGCTTAGACGAGCACTACGAGCAGTACTTC
CASSLDEHYEQYF
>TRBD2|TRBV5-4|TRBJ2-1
TGTGCCAGCAGCTCCGGTCTAGCGGGAGTAGGGATCTTC
CASSSGLAGVGIF
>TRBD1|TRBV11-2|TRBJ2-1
TGTGCCAGCAGCCATCCAGGACAGGGGTGGAATGAGCAGTTCTTC
CASSHPGQGWNEQFF
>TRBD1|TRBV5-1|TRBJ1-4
TGCGCCAGCGGGGCCTCCGGGACAGGAAATGAAAAACTGTTTTTT
CASGASGTGNEKLFF
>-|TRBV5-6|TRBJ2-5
TGTGCCAGCAGCTTGGCGTCAAGGGGGCAAGAGACCCAGTACTTC
CASSLASRGQETQYF
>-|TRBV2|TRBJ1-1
TGTGCCAGCAGTGATGCGGGGGGCGCGAACACTGAAGCTTTCTTT
CASSDAGGANTEAFF
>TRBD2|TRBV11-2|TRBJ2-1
TGTGCCAGCAGCCCGGGACTAGCGGGGAACATTGAGCAGTTCTTC
CASSPGLAGNIEQFF
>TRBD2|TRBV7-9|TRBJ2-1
TGTGCCAGCAGCTTAGCGCTAGCGGGGAACAATGAGCAGTTCTTC
CASSLALAGNNEQFF
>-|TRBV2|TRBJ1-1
TGTGCCAGCAGCCACAACCCTCAGTCTTCTGAAGCTTTCTTT
CASSHNPQSSEAFF
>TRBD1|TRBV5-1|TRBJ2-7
TGCGCCAGTTCCGGGACAGGGGCTGGCGAGCAGTACTTC
CASSGTGAGEQYF
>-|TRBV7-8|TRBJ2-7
TGTGCCAGCAGCTTAGGTGCTGGCCCTTGGTACGAGCAGTACTTC
CASSLGAGPWYEQYF
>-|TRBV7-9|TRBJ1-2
TGTGCCAGCAGCTCCCCCCTGACACAGAACTATGGCTACACCTTC
CASSSPLTQNYGYTF
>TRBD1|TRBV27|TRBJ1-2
TGTGCCAGCAGTTTATCACCGACAGGGGGATGGTATGGCTACACCTTC
CASSLSPTGGWYGYTF
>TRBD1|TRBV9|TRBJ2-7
TGTGCCAGCAGCAACCAAGGACAGGTATCCGAGCAGTACTTC
CASSNQGQVSEQYF
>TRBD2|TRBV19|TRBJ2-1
TGTGCCACCCGCGGGCGGGAGTATTACAATGAGCAGTTCTTC
CATRGREYYNEQFF
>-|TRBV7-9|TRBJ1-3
TGTGCCAGCAGCGGACAACAGGGAAACACCATATATTTT
CASSGQQGNTIYF
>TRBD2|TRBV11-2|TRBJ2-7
TGTGCCAGCAGCCTCGGGACTAGCGGGAGCTACGAGCAGTACTTC
CASSLGTSGSYEQYF
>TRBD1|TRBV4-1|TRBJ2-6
TGCGCCAGCGGATCGACAGGGGCGACTGGGGCCAACGTCCTGACTTTC
CASGSTGATGANVLTF